What follows are 28 T cell receptor beta chains derived from one specimen sequenced in a study of identical twins. One entry per CDR3 protein, called by TCRdb with MiXCR from the 5' RACE reads. Seen here are some 500,000 distinct CDR3 sequences, 9% to 10% observed once, and the top ten hold 3%. The sample was also reused in another study, on yellow fever vaccine responses in identical twins.

Sequencing was carried out using PBMCs. These receptors were taken from a woman aged 18-30 years in good health.

This clonotype has only a few counts. The gene calls are TRBV3-1 and TRBJ2-5; TRBD1 matches 7 bases. CDR3 length equals 18 residues. Germline-derived CDR1 and CDR2 are LGHDT and YNNKEL (reference sequence). J lost 4 bases, V lost 0 bases, and 14 bases had no gene match. Here the CDR3 DNA reads TGTGCCAGCAGCCAAGATCGAGGGGCCGACAGGGCGGGAGAGACCCAGTACTTC. This sequence encodes CASSQDRGADRAGETQYF.

The sample holds a few counts of this clonotype. The rearrangement uses TRBV5-4 and TRBJ2-3; unclear D gene. Germline V CDR1 and CDR2: SGHNT, YYREEE (reference sequence). The CDR3 is 13 residues long. V was pared by 2 bases and J by 3 bases, with 7 bases between. The CDR3 nucleotides are TGTGCCAGCAGCTTCGTCTTAACAGATACGCAGTATTTT. Its translation is CASSFVLTDTQYF.

The chain recombines TRBV29-1 with TRBJ2-1; unclear D gene. CDR1 and CDR2 (germline): SQVTM, ANQGSEA. There are 13 residues in the CDR3. V lost 6 bases, J lost 4 bases, and 13 bases lay in between. CDR3 amino acids: CSVRTGLYNEQFF. The CDR3, as DNA: TGCAGCGTCCGGACGGGCCTTTACAATGAGCAGTTCTTC.

This clonotype was detected a few times. The CDR3 nucleotides read TGCGCCAGCAGTCATTTACGACAGGTCTGCTACGAGCAGTACTTC. Translating it yields CASSHLRQVCYEQYF. The rearrangement joins TRBV23-1 to TRBJ2-7, with TRBD1 as a possible D gene (6 bases). TRBV23-1 is an ORF for which the function is uncertain. The germline V and J ends were trimmed by 3 bases and 3 bases, with 15 bases remaining between them. The CDR3 runs 15 residues.

The chain is built from TRBV12-3 or TRBV12-4 and TRBJ2-1; D assignment may be TRBD1 or TRBD2 (5 bases each). Trimming stripped 6 bases from V and 7 bases from J, with 16 bases between. The CDR3 has 14 residues. The CDR3: CASRQVGRGNEQFF. The CDR3 DNA follows: TGTGCCAGCAGACAGGTCGGAAGAGGGAATGAGCAGTTCTTC.

This clonotype was picked up a small number of times. V and J are TRBV6-2 or TRBV6-3 and TRBJ1-2; D not certain. Trimming stripped 6 bases from V and 0 bases from J, with 17 bases between. This CDR3 contains 16 residues. Germline loops: CDR1 MNHEY, CDR2 SVGEGT. CDR3 loop: CASSLPPGRANYGYTF. The CDR3 DNA reads as TGTGCCAGCAGCCTTCCACCGGGAAGAGCTAACTATGGCTACACCTTC.

This clonotype was detected a few times. The chain is built from TRBV4-3 and TRBJ2-1; D is unresolved. The CDR3 covers 16 residues. The germline V and J ends were trimmed by 4 bases and 6 bases, with 19 bases remaining between them. The V gene's germline CDR1 is LGHNA and CDR2 YSLEER. The CDR3 DNA sequence: TGCGCCAGCAGCCCTTCTTACTTGATGTGGGTCAATGAGCAGTTCTTC. Protein: CASSPSYLMWVNEQFF.

V and J are TRBV2 and TRBJ2-5; D gene unclear. The germline V gene encodes CDR1 SNHLY and CDR2 FYNNEI. The CDR3 sequence is 12 residues long. V shed 7 bases and J shed 3 bases, with 9 bases lying between them. CDR3 protein: CASTRNEETQYF. CDR3 in DNA: TGTGCCAGCACCCGGAATGAAGAGACCCAGTACTTC.

The rearrangement links TRBV7-2 to TRBJ2-3; D is possibly TRBD2 (6 bases). CDR1 is SGHTA, CDR2 FQGNSA, per germline. Trimming removed 8 bases at V and 2 bases at J, with 14 bases between. The CDR3 has 14 amino acids. CDR3 nucleotide sequence: TGTGCCAGCCTTAGGGGAGGATCCACAGATACGCAGTATTTT. Translated, it gives CASLRGGSTDTQYF.

The table lists this clonotype with many counts. The chain is built from TRBV4-2 and TRBJ2-3; D tentatively reads TRBD1 or TRBD2 (5 bases each). CDR1 is LGHNA, CDR2 YNFKEQ, per germline. With 6 bases removed from V and 1 base from J, the gap between germline ends came to 17 bases. The CDR3 is made up of 16 amino acids. CDR3 residues: CASSPALGDRTDTQYF. The CDR3 DNA sequence: TGTGCCAGCAGTCCGGCTTTGGGGGACCGCACAGATACGCAGTATTTT.

The chain has TRBV2 and TRBJ1-5, with D maybe TRBD1 (5 bases). CDR3 size: 18 residues. The V gene lost 0 bases and the J gene lost 0 bases, with 15 bases spanning the gap. The V gene's germline CDR1 is SNHLY and CDR2 FYNNEI. CDR3 loop: CASSEAISRDYSNQPQHF. The CDR3 nucleotides read TGTGCCAGCAGTGAAGCGATATCCAGGGATTATAGCAATCAGCCCCAGCATTTT.

The chain's CDR3 is CASSYFGSDEQFF. The CDR3 DNA reads as TGTGCCAGCAGTTACTTTGGCAGCGATGAGCAGTTCTTC. The chain has TRBV6-2 or TRBV6-3 and TRBJ2-1; D is uncertain. Germline V CDR1 and CDR2: MNHEY, SVGEGT. Deletions cut 1 base from V and 8 bases from J, with 9 bases between. The CDR3 length is 13 residues.

This clonotype was observed a handful of times. The chain employs TRBV6-2 or TRBV6-3 and TRBJ2-4, with TRBD2 matching over 12 bases. V lost 2 bases and J lost 6; bases outside the gene matches: 11. There are 18 residues in the CDR3. Per germline, CDR1 MNHEY and CDR2 SVGEGT. DNA for the CDR3: TGTGCCAGCAGTTACGATCAACAAGGACTAGCGGGGCTAAACATTCAGTACTTC. Protein sequence: CASSYDQQGLAGLNIQYF.

The genes are TRBV5-1 and TRBJ2-2; 8 bases map to TRBD1. CDR3 length: 15 amino acids. Germline CDR1 and CDR2: SGHRS and YFSETQ. V trimming: 4 bases; J trimming: 4 bases; junction bases outside the gene matches: 6. The CDR3 sequence: CASSDGQGGTGELFF. The DNA for the CDR3 is TGCGCCAGCAGCGATGGACAGGGCGGCACCGGGGAGCTGTTTTTT.

Here the CDR3 DNA reads TGTGCCACCAGGGAGGGGGGAGGCGGGACTGAAGCTTTCTTT. Protein: CATREGGGGTEAFF. V and J are TRBV24-1 and TRBJ1-1, with TRBD1 as a possible D gene (6 bases). V was clipped by 7 bases and J by 5 bases, with 16 bases between them. Per the germline V gene, CDR1 is KGHDR and CDR2 is SFDVKD. This CDR3 has 14 amino acids.

The CDR3 sequence is CSVLGLAGDADTQYF. CDR3 nucleotides: TGCAGCGTTTTGGGACTAGCGGGGGATGCAGATACGCAGTATTTT. V and J are TRBV29-1 and TRBJ2-3; 14 bases fit TRBD2. After removal of 5 bases from V and 4 bases from J, the junction contained 5 bases not matched to a gene. The CDR3 covers 15 residues. Germline values: CDR1 SQVTM, CDR2 ANQGSEA.

The genes are TRBV20-1 and TRBJ2-2, with 7 bases identical to TRBD1. This CDR3 has 13 residues. CDR1 is DFQATT, CDR2 SNEGSKA, per germline (reference sequence). The CDR3 is CRAGTDHTGELFF. The CDR3 DNA reads TGCAGAGCCGGGACAGACCACACCGGGGAGCTGTTTTTT.

The V call is TRBV6-5, the J call TRBJ1-3; no reliable D call. The CDR3 is made up of 15 amino acids. Looked up from germline, CDR1 is MNHEY and CDR2 is SVGAGI. V was clipped by 0 bases and J by 4 bases, with 10 bases between them. The CDR3 DNA is TGTGCCAGCAGTTACTCCGGGGTTGCGGGAAACACCATATATTTT. It codes for CASSYSGVAGNTIYF.

This clonotype has a count of ten or more. V usage is TRBV9 and J usage is TRBJ1-4, with D maybe TRBD1 (5 bases). This CDR3 spans 15 amino acids. V was trimmed by 0 bases and J by 8 bases, leaving 14 bases between them. Germline CDR1 is SGDLS and CDR2 is YYNGEE. As DNA, the CDR3 is TGTGCCAGCAGCGTAGACGGGTCCTGGGGGGAAAAACTGTTTTTT. Amino acid sequence: CASSVDGSWGEKLFF.

The chain links TRBV5-1 to TRBJ2-1, with a weak D call TRBD1 (6 bases). The V end was cut by 4 bases, the J end by 0 bases, with 14 bases between. This CDR3 spans 16 amino acids. Germline values: CDR1 SGHRS, CDR2 YFSETQ. The CDR3 protein is CASSLTGKASYNEQFF. The DNA for the CDR3 is TGCGCCAGCAGCCTTACAGGGAAGGCCTCCTACAATGAGCAGTTCTTC.

This clonotype was seen a few times. The chain couples TRBV6-2 or TRBV6-3 to TRBJ1-2; TRBD1 matches 12 bases. V shed 2 bases, J shed 0 bases, and the junction held 7 bases outside the gene matches. Germline V gene sequence: CDR1 MNHEY, CDR2 SVGEGT. The CDR3 loop spans 18 amino acids. CDR3 sequence: CASSYNPGQGATNYGYTF. CDR3 nucleotides: TGTGCCAGCAGTTACAATCCGGGACAGGGGGCTACTAACTATGGCTACACCTTC.

This clonotype appeared a few times. V is TRBV12-3 or TRBV12-4 and J is TRBJ2-7; the match to TRBD2 covers 11 bases. Trimming took 5 bases from V and 7 from J; bases not matched to a gene: 7. CDR3 length: 14 amino acids. In DNA, the CDR3 is TGTGCCAGCAGTCTACTAGCGGGAGAGGGTGAGCAGTACTTC. As protein: CASSLLAGEGEQYF.

The chain couples TRBV20-1 to TRBJ2-5; 13 nucleotides align to TRBD2. The CDR3 sequence is 16 residues long. Germline values: CDR1 DFQATT, CDR2 SNEGSKA (reference sequence). V shed 3 bases, J shed 0 bases, and the junction held 4 bases outside the gene matches. This CDR3 reads CSAREGLAGYQETQYF. As DNA, the CDR3 is TGCAGTGCTAGGGAGGGACTAGCGGGGTACCAAGAGACCCAGTACTTC.

The chain is built from TRBV4-3 and TRBJ2-5, with D perhaps TRBD1 (6 bases). This CDR3 has 14 amino acids. Germline loops: CDR1 LGHNA, CDR2 YSLEER. V lost 4 bases and J 5 bases, leaving 14 bases between the germline ends. CDR3 nucleotides: TGCGCCAGCAGCCTCCGGACAGAGAGGGAGACCCAGTACTTC. Translated, it gives CASSLRTERETQYF.

V is TRBV6-1 and J is TRBJ2-1; 7 bases line up with TRBD2. The CDR3 loop spans 13 amino acids. The J segment lost 9 bases and the V segment lost 1 base, leaving 3 bases of the junction unmatched. The germline gives CDR1 MNHNS, CDR2 SASEGT. This CDR3 is CASSEGPGGEQFF. In DNA, the CDR3 is TGTGCCAGCAGTGAAGGACCGGGAGGTGAGCAGTTCTTC.

This chain connects TRBV7-9 to TRBJ2-5, with 11 bases matching TRBD2. V dropped 5 bases and J dropped 4; count of bases not matched to a gene: 6. The CDR3 extends over 15 amino acids. The germline gives CDR1 SEHNR, CDR2 FQNEAQ (reference sequence). The DNA for the CDR3 is TGTGCCAGCAGCACCGGGACTAGCGGCGGAGAGACCCAGTACTTC. The encoded protein is CASSTGTSGGETQYF.

This chain joins TRBV2 and TRBJ2-7, with D possibly being TRBD1 (6 bases). This CDR3 comprises 13 residues. The V and J ends lost 3 bases and 3 bases respectively, with 9 bases between them. Germline CDR1 is SNHLY and CDR2 is FYNNEI. CDR3 DNA: TGTGCCAGCAGTGAGGTCAGGGGCTACGAGCAGTACTTC. It yields the protein CASSEVRGYEQYF.

This chain joins TRBV7-2 and TRBJ2-2; 8 positions match TRBD1. The germline gives CDR1 SGHTA, CDR2 FQGNSA. The CDR3 has 14 residues. With 5 bases clipped from V and 6 bases from J, the junction kept 5 bases outside the gene matches. Here the CDR3 reads CASSRSQGAGELFF. CDR3 sequence (DNA): TGTGCCAGCAGCCGATCACAGGGGGCCGGGGAGCTGTTTTTT.